This T cell receptor beta chain was sequenced for a study of blood T cells in healthy people across ages. It was with a sample-barcoded 5' primer and a J-beta primer mix that a second PCR of roughly 7 to 12 cycles was run. TCRdb independently ran MiXCR on the 5' RACE reads; one entry per CDR3 protein. The table includes approximately 1.5 million distinct CDR3 sequences, roughly 32% detected once. The ends lost 3 bases at V and 6 bases at J; junction bases unmatched: 8. Germline CDR1 and CDR2: SGHVS and FQNEAQ. The CDR3 extends over 14 amino acids. This chain uses TRBV7-8 with TRBJ2-7, with 7 bases that match TRBD1. The TCR sequence derives from a woman aged 25 to 39 in good health. Material: blood. CDR3 sequence reads: CASSLIQTGSEQYF. The CDR3, as DNA: TGTGCCAGCAGCTTGATCCAGACAGGGAGCGAGCAGTACTTC.